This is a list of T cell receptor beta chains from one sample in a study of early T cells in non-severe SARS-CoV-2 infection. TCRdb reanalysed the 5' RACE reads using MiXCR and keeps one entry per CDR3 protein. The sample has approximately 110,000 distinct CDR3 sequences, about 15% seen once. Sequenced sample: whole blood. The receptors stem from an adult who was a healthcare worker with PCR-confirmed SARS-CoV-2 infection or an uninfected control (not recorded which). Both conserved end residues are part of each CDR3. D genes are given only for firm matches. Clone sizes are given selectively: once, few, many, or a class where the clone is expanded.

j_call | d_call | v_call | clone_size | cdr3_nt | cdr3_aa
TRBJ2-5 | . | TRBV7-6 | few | TGTGCCAGCAGCTTGGGCCTCAGCGGCTCCCAAGAGACCCAGTACTTC | CASSLGLSGSQETQYF
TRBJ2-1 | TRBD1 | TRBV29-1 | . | TGCAGCGCACGACAGACAGGGATGGGTGGTGAGCAGTTCTTC | CSARQTGMGGEQFF
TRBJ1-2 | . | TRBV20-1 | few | TGCAGTGCTAGACTTCAGGGCGCCTATGGCTACACCTTC | CSARLQGAYGYTF
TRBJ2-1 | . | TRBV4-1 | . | TGCGCCAGCAGCCAAGATTTGGGGTCCTACAATGAGCAGTTCTTC | CASSQDLGSYNEQFF
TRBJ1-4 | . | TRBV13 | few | TGTGCCAGCAGTTCCGCTGGGCCGAGAGAAAAACTGTTTTTT | CASSSAGPREKLFF
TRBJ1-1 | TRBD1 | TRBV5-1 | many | TGCGCCAGCAGCTTGGGGACAGGTCGAGGGACTGAAGCTTTCTTT | CASSLGTGRGTEAFF
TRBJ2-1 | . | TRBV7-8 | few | TGTGCCAGCAGCTTAGGTCGGGGGTTCTACAATGAGCAGTTCTTC | CASSLGRGFYNEQFF
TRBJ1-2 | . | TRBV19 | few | TGTGCCAGTAGTGGAACAGATCACTATGGCTACACCTTC | CASSGTDHYGYTF
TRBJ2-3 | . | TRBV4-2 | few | TGTGCCAGCAGCCAAGAAGGAAAGGGGGAAGCTTATGGCGATACGCAGTATTTT | CASSQEGKGEAYGDTQYF
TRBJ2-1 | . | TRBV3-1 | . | TGTGCCAGCAGGTTAGCGTCTGGTAATGAGCAGTTCTTC | CASRLASGNEQFF
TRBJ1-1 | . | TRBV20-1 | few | TGCAGTGCTTTAAGTCCAGGAGAAGGCACTGAAGCTTTCTTT | CSALSPGEGTEAFF
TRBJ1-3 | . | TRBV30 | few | TGTGCCTGGAGTAAGGGAAACTCTGGAAACACCATATATTTT | CAWSKGNSGNTIYF
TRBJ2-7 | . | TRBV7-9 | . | TGTGCCAGCGGGTACAGATCCTACGAGCAGTACTTC | CASGYRSYEQYF
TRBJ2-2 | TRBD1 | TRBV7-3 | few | TGTGCCAGCAGCCCACACACCCTGGGGACAGGGTACACCGGGGAGCTGTTTTTT | CASSPHTLGTGYTGELFF
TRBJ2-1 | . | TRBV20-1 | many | TGCAGTGCAGGGATTTCTAATGAGCAGTTCTTC | CSAGISNEQFF
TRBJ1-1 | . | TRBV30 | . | TGTGCCTGGAGTGGACGGCGGGACACTGAAGCTTTCTTT | CAWSGRRDTEAFF
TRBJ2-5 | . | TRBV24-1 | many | TGTGCCACCAGTGATTTGGACCGCGAGACCCAGTACTTC | CATSDLDRETQYF
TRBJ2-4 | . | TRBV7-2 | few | TGTGCCAGCAGCTCCCCAGGGCCCCTTATTCAGTACTTC | CASSSPGPLIQYF
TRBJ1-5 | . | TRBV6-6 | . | TGTGCCAGCAGTTACTCCGAGGGTATCAATCAGCCCCAGCATTTT | CASSYSEGINQPQHF
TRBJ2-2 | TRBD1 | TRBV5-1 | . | TGCGCCAGCAGTCGGGACAGGGAGGCCGGGGAGCTGTTTTTT | CASSRDREAGELFF
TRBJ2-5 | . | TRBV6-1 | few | TGTGCCAGCAGGGACAACCACCAAGAGACCCAGTACTTC | CASRDNHQETQYF
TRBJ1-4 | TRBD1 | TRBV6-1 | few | TGTGCCAGCAGTGTCGGACAGGGCGCTAATGAAAAACTGTTTTTT | CASSVGQGANEKLFF
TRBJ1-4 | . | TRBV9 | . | TGTACCAGCAGCGTCGAAGTTAATGAAAAACTGTTTTTT | CTSSVEVNEKLFF
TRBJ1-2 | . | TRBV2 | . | TGTGCCAGCAGTTTTGAAAGGGCTACGAGGCGGGGCTACACCTTC | CASSFERATRRGYTF
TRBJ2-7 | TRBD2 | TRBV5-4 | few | TGTGCCAGCAGCCGGGAGGCGGGGGTCTACGAGCAGTACTTC | CASSREAGVYEQYF
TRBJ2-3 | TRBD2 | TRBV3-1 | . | TGTGCCAGCAGCCTGAGCGGGGGAGCGCCCACAGATACGCAGTATTTT | CASSLSGGAPTDTQYF
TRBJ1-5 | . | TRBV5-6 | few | TGTGCCAGCAGCTTGGGGCCTATCGGTAGCAATCAGCCCCAGCATTTT | CASSLGPIGSNQPQHF
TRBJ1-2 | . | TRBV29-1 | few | TGCGCCGGGGGTTCAGCTAACTATGGCTACACCTTC | CAGGSANYGYTF
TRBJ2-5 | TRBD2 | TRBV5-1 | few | TGCGCCAGCAGCTTGGGACTAGCGGTGGAGACCCAGTACTTC | CASSLGLAVETQYF
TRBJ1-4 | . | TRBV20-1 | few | TGCAGTGCAACCACCCCAGAAAAACTGTTTTTT | CSATTPEKLFF
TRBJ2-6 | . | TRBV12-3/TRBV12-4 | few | TGTGCCAGCAGTTTAGCAGGGGGACGGCACGGGGCCAACGTCCTGACTTTC | CASSLAGGRHGANVLTF
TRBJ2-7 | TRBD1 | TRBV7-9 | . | TGTGCCAGCAGGTTGACAGGGGCTAGCGAGCAGTACTTC | CASRLTGASEQYF
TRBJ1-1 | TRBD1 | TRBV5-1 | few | TGCGCCAGCAGCTTGGAGGGCACAGGGGGCACTGAAGCTTTCTTT | CASSLEGTGGTEAFF
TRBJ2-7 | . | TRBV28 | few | TGTGCCAGCGAACAGGGTTACGAGCAGTACTTC | CASEQGYEQYF
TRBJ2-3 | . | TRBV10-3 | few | TGTGCCATCAAGGGGCCCGTCACAGATACGCAGTATTTT | CAIKGPVTDTQYF
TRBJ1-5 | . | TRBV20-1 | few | TGCAGTGCTAGAGCCGGCGAGAGCAATCAGCCCCAGCATTTT | CSARAGESNQPQHF
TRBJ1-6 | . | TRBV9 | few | TGTGCCAGCAGCGTAGGGACAGCGAATAATTCACCCCTCCACTTT | CASSVGTANNSPLHF
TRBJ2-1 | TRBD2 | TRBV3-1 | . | TGTGCCAGCAGCCCCCTAGCGGGGGGCAATGAGCAGTTCTTC | CASSPLAGGNEQFF
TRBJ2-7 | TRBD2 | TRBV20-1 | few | TGCAGTGCTAGAGGGATCACCGGGGGGGAAAACTCCTACGAGCAGTACTTC | CSARGITGGENSYEQYF
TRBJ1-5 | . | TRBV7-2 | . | TGTGCCAGCAGCCGCGGGACATCGGGAAATCAGCCCCAGCATTTT | CASSRGTSGNQPQHF
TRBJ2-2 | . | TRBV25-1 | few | TGTGCCAGCAGTGACGGCAGGGGTCCGCCCGGGGAGCTGTTTTTT | CASSDGRGPPGELFF
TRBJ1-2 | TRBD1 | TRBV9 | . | TGTGCCAGCAGCGTAGAGGCGCAGGGGGCGCTTGGCTACACCTTC | CASSVEAQGALGYTF
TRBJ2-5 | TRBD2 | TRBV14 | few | TGTGCCAGCAGCCAAGGACTAGCGGGGGCTGAAGAGACCCAGTACTTC | CASSQGLAGAEETQYF
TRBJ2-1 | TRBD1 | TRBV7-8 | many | TGTGCCAGCAGATTAAATTTTAGGGGGCATGAGCAGTTCTTC | CASRLNFRGHEQFF
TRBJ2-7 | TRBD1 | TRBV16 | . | TGTGCCAGCAGCGGGTCTCGAGGACAGGGGTCCGAGCAGTACTTC | CASSGSRGQGSEQYF
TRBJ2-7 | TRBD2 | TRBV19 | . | TGTGCCAGTAGTATGAAGAGCGGGGGGTACTCCTACGAGCAGTACTTC | CASSMKSGGYSYEQYF
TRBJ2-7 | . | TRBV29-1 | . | TGCAGCGTTGAAAAAGCAGGCAGCGAGCAGTACTTC | CSVEKAGSEQYF
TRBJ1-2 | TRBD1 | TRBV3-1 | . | TGTGCCAGCAGCCAAGCGGACAGGGAGGCCGATGGCTACACCTTC | CASSQADREADGYTF
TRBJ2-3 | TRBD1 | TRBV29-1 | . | TGCAGCGGAAGAGACAGGGTCACATCGGATACGCAGTATTTT | CSGRDRVTSDTQYF
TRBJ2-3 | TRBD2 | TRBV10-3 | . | TGTGCCATCAAGGAGCGGGGGAACACAGATACGCAGTATTTT | CAIKERGNTDTQYF
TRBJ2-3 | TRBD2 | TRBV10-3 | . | TGTGCCATCAGTGAGAAGCGGGACACAGATACGCAGTATTTT | CAISEKRDTDTQYF
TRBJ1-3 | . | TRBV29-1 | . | TGCAGCGTTTCCATAGTCTCTGGAAACACCATATATTTT | CSVSIVSGNTIYF
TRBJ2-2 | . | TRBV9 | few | TGTGCCAGCAGCGACCCTCTTCAGGGTAACACCGGGGAGCTGTTTTTT | CASSDPLQGNTGELFF
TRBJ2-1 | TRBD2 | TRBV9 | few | TGTGCCAGCAGCGTAGTAGGGACGACGGGGGGGCACAATGAGCAGTTCTTC | CASSVVGTTGGHNEQFF